The 20 T cell receptor beta chains listed next were all sequenced from one sample in a study of early T cells in non-severe SARS-CoV-2 infection. TCRdb re-called the 5' RACE reads with MiXCR, one entry per CDR3 protein. The sample gives about 44,000 distinct CDR3 sequences, roughly 23% of which show up once; 4.6% is in the top ten. This material consisted of whole blood, taken at baseline. These receptors were taken from an adult who was a healthcare worker with PCR-confirmed SARS-CoV-2 infection or an uninfected control (not recorded which).

This clonotype was detected a few times. The rearrangement joins TRBV20-1 to TRBJ1-2, with D maybe TRBD1 (6 bases). This CDR3 is 14 amino acids long. Germline V CDR1 and CDR2: DFQATT, SNEGSKA (reference sequence). The V and J ends lost 0 bases and 4 bases respectively, with 12 bases between them. CDR3: CSARDQQGSYGYTF. As DNA, the CDR3 is TGCAGTGCTAGAGATCAACAGGGATCCTATGGCTACACCTTC.

This clonotype was counted ten times or more. The rearrangement links TRBV27 to TRBJ1-5, with unresolved D. The V and J ends lost 2 bases and 9 bases respectively, with 11 bases between them. This CDR3 has 13 amino acids. Germline lookup yields CDR1 MNHEY and CDR2 SMNVEV (reference sequence). The CDR3 spells CASSLKWGRPQHF. The DNA of the CDR3 is TGTGCCAGCAGTTTAAAATGGGGAAGGCCCCAGCATTTT.

In its sample, this clonotype ranks as medium-sized. V is TRBV7-3 and J is TRBJ2-1; 11 nucleotides align to TRBD2. Germline V gives CDR1 SGHTA, CDR2 FQGTGA. The V segment lost 6 bases and the J segment 6 bases; nucleotides outside the gene matches: 7. The CDR3 length is 15 residues. CDR3 region: CASSYSGGAINEQFF. The CDR3 nucleotides read TGTGCCAGCAGTTATAGCGGGGGGGCGATCAATGAGCAGTTCTTC.

The chain joins TRBV20-1 to TRBJ1-1; 11 bases fit TRBD1. Losses at the gene ends were 5 bases for V and 7 bases for J; bases not matched to a gene: 9. Germline V lookup: CDR1 DFQATT, CDR2 SNEGSKA (reference sequence). This CDR3 has 14 amino acids. DNA of the CDR3: TGCAGTGCTCCCGGACAGGGGGCGGCTGTTGAAGCTTTCTTT. Its translation is CSAPGQGAAVEAFF.

This clonotype was seen only a few times. The chain combines TRBV12-2 with TRBJ1-5. TRBV12-2 is shown as a pseudogene. The length of the CDR3 is 12 residues. In nucleotides, the CDR3 is TGTGCAAGTCGCTCTAGGGCCCAGCCCCAGCATTTT. Translating it yields CASRSRAQPQHF.

The genes are TRBV4-2 and TRBJ1-1, with TRBD1 identical over 9 bases. Germline values: CDR1 LGHNA, CDR2 YNFKEQ. Germline trimming cut 4 bases from V and 0 bases from J; bases unmatched to any gene: 6. The CDR3 length is 16 residues. The CDR3 spells CASSPRTGEVNTEAFF. The CDR3 nucleotides read TGTGCCAGCAGCCCCCGGACAGGGGAGGTGAACACTGAAGCTTTCTTT.

This clonotype was counted only a few times. The V and J genes are TRBV12-3 or TRBV12-4 and TRBJ2-5; TRBD2 matches at 9 bases. The CDR3 consists of 15 residues. Trimming took 6 bases from V and 3 from J; bases not matched to a gene: 8. This chain's CDR3 is CASSSRVAGEETQYF. The CDR3 coding sequence is TGTGCCAGCAGCTCGAGGGTAGCGGGGGAAGAGACCCAGTACTTC.

The chain is built from TRBV20-1 and TRBJ2-7; 11 nucleotides agree with TRBD2. Germline trimming cut 5 bases from V and 7 bases from J; bases unmatched to any gene: 10. The CDR3 loop spans 14 amino acids. CDR1 and CDR2 (germline): DFQATT, SNEGSKA (reference sequence). This chain's CDR3 is CSALHSGGAGEQYF. CDR3 sequence (DNA): TGCAGTGCTCTCCATAGCGGGGGGGCCGGGGAGCAGTACTTC.

This clonotype was counted between two and nine times. CDR3 DNA sequence: TGTGCCTGGAATGGACAGGGAGGTGGCTACACCTTC. It encodes CAWNGQGGGYTF. J is TRBJ1-2 and V is TRBV30, with 8 bases fitting TRBD1. Losses at the gene ends were 4 bases for V and 7 bases for J; bases not matched to a gene: 5. The CDR3 extends over 12 amino acids. Germline V gene sequence: CDR1 GTSNPN, CDR2 SVGIG (reference sequence).

The chain joins TRBV18 to TRBJ1-4; D uncertain. There are 14 residues in the CDR3. Looked up from germline, CDR1 is KGHSH and CDR2 is LQKENI. V was cut by 2 bases and J by 4 bases, with 8 bases left in between. The DNA for the CDR3 is TGTGCCAGCTCACCAGCAGTTTTTAATGAAAAACTGTTTTTT. Translated, it gives CASSPAVFNEKLFF.

This clonotype was counted only a few times. This chain links TRBV20-1 with TRBJ1-1; D is uncertain. This CDR3 is 13 amino acids long. V shed 1 base and J shed 6 bases, with 12 bases lying between them. Germline CDR1 and CDR2: DFQATT and SNEGSKA (reference sequence). This chain's CDR3 is CSARGGNNPEAFF. Written as DNA, the CDR3 is TGCAGTGCTAGAGGGGGAAATAACCCTGAAGCTTTCTTT.

This clonotype was picked up many times. CDR3 residues: CASSPAGLAGQETQYF. Written as DNA, the CDR3 is TGTGCCAGCAGCCCCGCGGGGCTAGCGGGACAAGAGACCCAGTACTTC. The rearrangement links TRBV7-6 to TRBJ2-5, with 9 nucleotides matching TRBD2. Trimming removed 5 bases from V and 2 bases from J; junction bases left unmatched: 9. From germline, CDR1 is SGHVS and CDR2 FNYEAQ. The CDR3 is made up of 16 amino acids.

This chain joins TRBV5-1 and TRBJ2-2; D ambiguous. V lost 0 bases and J lost 4, with 10 bases in between. The CDR3 is made up of 15 amino acids. CDR1 is SGHRS and CDR2 is YFSETQ in the germline V gene. The CDR3 region is CASSLETLPTGELFF. The CDR3 region has the DNA TGCGCCAGCAGCTTGGAAACCCTCCCCACCGGGGAGCTGTTTTTT.

This rearrangement joins TRBV12-3 or TRBV12-4 to TRBJ2-7; 9 bases align to TRBD1. The CDR3 length is 13 residues. Trimming took 4 bases from V and 6 from J; bases not matched to a gene: 4. CDR3 DNA sequence: TGTGCCAGCAGTTCCACAGGGGGCTTCGAGCAGTACTTC. Residues: CASSSTGGFEQYF.

This clonotype was observed a handful of times. The chain uses TRBV7-9 and TRBJ2-4; 7 bases are shared with TRBD2. Germline V gene data show CDR1 as SEHNR and CDR2 as FQNEAQ (reference sequence). This CDR3 is 12 amino acids long. V shed 7 bases and J 3 bases; nucleotides not matched to a gene: 0. CDR3 sequence reads: CASTGGKNIQYF. CDR3 in DNA: TGTGCCAGCACGGGGGGCAAAAACATTCAGTACTTC.

The chain has TRBV3-1 and TRBJ2-7; 9 bases align to TRBD2. Losses at the gene ends were 5 bases for V and 3 bases for J; bases not matched to a gene: 5. CDR1 is LGHDT and CDR2 is YNNKEL in the germline V gene (reference sequence). The CDR3 sequence is 14 residues long. CDR3 loop: CASSIAGVDYEQYF. DNA for the CDR3: TGTGCCAGCAGCATAGCGGGGGTAGACTACGAGCAGTACTTC.

This clonotype was recorded a few times. The chain employs TRBV3-1 and TRBJ2-7; D may be TRBD1 or TRBD2 (5 bases each). The germline CDR1 and CDR2 sequences are LGHDT and YNNKEL (reference sequence). The length of the CDR3 is 16 residues. Between the trimmed V and J ends, which lost 3 bases and 4 bases, there was a span of 19 bases. CDR3 nucleotide sequence: TGTGCCAGCAGCCATCAACGGGGCCCCGGTGGGTACGAGCAGTACTTC. Translation gives CASSHQRGPGGYEQYF.

This clonotype was seen more than once but under ten times. This chain uses TRBV9 with TRBJ2-7; 7 nucleotides line up with TRBD1. CDR1 is SGDLS, CDR2 YYNGEE, per germline. CDR3 size: 17 residues. The junction had 12 bases not matched to a gene; V was cut back by 0 bases and J by 3 bases. CDR3 region: CASSVGTVYQGDYEQYF. The CDR3 DNA follows: TGTGCCAGCAGCGTAGGAACAGTGTATCAGGGGGACTACGAGCAGTACTTC. Together with reference TRBV9 and TRBJ2-7, the CDR3 gives the full variable domain: DSGVTQTPKHLITATGQRVTLRCSPRSGDLSVYWYQQSLDQGLQFLIQYYNGEERAKGNILERFSAQQFPDLHSELNLSSLELGDSALYFCASSVGTVYQGDYEQYFGPGTRLTVT.

V is TRBV27 and J is TRBJ1-1; TRBD1 aligns across 8 bases. After removal of 5 bases from V and 4 bases from J, the junction contained 6 bases not matched to a gene. Germline values: CDR1 MNHEY, CDR2 SMNVEV (reference sequence). The CDR3 totals 14 residues. In DNA, the CDR3 is TGTGCCAGCAGTCTGACAGGGGCGGGCACTGAAGCTTTCTTT. This gives the protein CASSLTGAGTEAFF.

In its sample, this clonotype was seen a few times. This chain uses TRBV11-2 with TRBJ2-1; TRBD1 agrees at 8 bases. V was pared by 5 bases and J by 0 bases, with 6 bases of the junction left unmatched. Germline V gene sequence: CDR1 SGHAT, CDR2 FQNNGV. The CDR3 covers 16 residues. CDR3: CASSPGTGSSYNEQFF. As DNA, the CDR3 is TGTGCCAGCAGCCCAGGGACAGGCAGCTCCTACAATGAGCAGTTCTTC.